The present entry profiles one T cell receptor (beta chain) with its context. The repertoire was sequenced with immunoSEQ multiplex PCR; TCRdb's copy has only in-frame clones and lacks some. The table has about 100,000 clones, 75% to 90% seen once. This entry comes from a study of blood T cell repertoires in COVID-19. Study-wide background: Nucleic acid was either cDNA or gDNA, and it came from T cells, B-cell-depleted T cells, or PBMCs.

The germline V and J ends were trimmed by 2 bases and 5 bases, with 8 bases remaining between them. The CDR3 loop spans 13 amino acids. Germline loops: CDR1 MNHEY, CDR2 SVGAGI. The source of this sequence is a man aged 55 to 70 with acute or convalescent COVID-19. The material sequenced was peripheral blood. This chain links TRBV6-5 with TRBJ2-3; TRBD2 might be the D (5 bases). The CDR3 sequence: CASSYPGVDTQYF. The CDR3 region has the DNA TGTGCCAGCAGTTACCCCGGGGTAGATACGCAGTATTTT.